These 15 T cell receptor beta chains share one sample of origin, sequenced in a study of T cells in Graves' hyperthyroidism and ophthalmopathy. It was RNA transcripts that yielded the amplified TCR beta CDR3 regions. The TCR CDR3 was amplified in a first-round RT-PCR using the HTBI primer set. MiXCR, run by TCRdb on the multiplex PCR reads, gives a single entry per CDR3 protein. The sample includes 450,000 to 700,000 distinct CDR3 sequences, around 42% of them seen just once. The sequencing sample was made of peripheral blood or thyroid tissue (not recorded which). These receptors all stem from an adult woman with Graves' disease, either hyperthyroidism or ophthalmopathy (not recorded which).

This clonotype was seen a few times. V usage is TRBV6-1 and J usage is TRBJ1-1, with a possible D match to TRBD1 (6 bases). V was clipped by 7 bases and J by 7 bases, with 16 bases between them. Germline CDR1 reads MNHNS; CDR2 reads SASEGT. This CDR3 is 13 amino acids long. The CDR3 is CASIPRGSLEAFF. The CDR3 DNA reads TGTGCCAGCATTCCCAGGGGATCCCTTGAAGCTTTCTTT.

There are many counts of this clonotype. Germline and junction disagree at one end, which may indicate a read error. The V call is TRBV5-1, the J call TRBJ2-7; 8 bases are shared with TRBD1. CDR1 and CDR2 from the germline V gene are SGHRS and YFSETQ. The CDR3 is 13 amino acids. Here the CDR3 DNA reads TGTGCCAGCAGTTTAGGTGACAGGGGCGAGCAGTACTTC. It codes for CASSLGDRGEQYF.

Notes on this clonotype: A read error may explain this, as a much larger clone is one base away. This chain links TRBV15 with TRBJ2-7; D gene ambiguous. CDR3 size: 13 residues. Trimming pared 6 bases from V and 4 bases from J, leaving 13 bases between. Germline-derived CDR1 and CDR2 are LNHNV and YYDKDF (reference sequence). CDR3 amino acids: CATSYSRQYEQYF. Written as DNA, the CDR3 is TGTGCCACCAGTTACTCGAGACAATACGAGCAGTACTTC.

This clonotype occurred many times. The chain joins TRBV7-2 to TRBJ2-7; no clear D gene. Germline loops: CDR1 SGHTA, CDR2 FQGNSA. This CDR3 is built from 11 residues. Trimming cost V 1 base and J 7 bases, with 5 bases left between them. The CDR3 here is CASSLVQEQYF. The DNA for the CDR3 is TGTGCCAGCAGCTTAGTACAGGAGCAGTACTTC.

Comment on this clonotype: A read error may explain this, as a much larger clone is one base away. V is TRBV6-1 and J is TRBJ1-6; 9 bases agree with TRBD1. Looked up from germline, CDR1 is MNHNS and CDR2 is SASEGT. The CDR3 spans 16 residues. V gave up 4 bases and J gave up 10 bases; unmatched junction bases: 11. DNA of the CDR3: TGTGCCAGCAGTGGGGGACAGGGAAGTTTAGGATCACCCCTCCACTTT. Its protein product is CASSGGQGSLGSPLHF.

This clonotype was counted a few times. This chain joins TRBV7-2 and TRBJ2-5, with unresolved D. There are 11 residues in the CDR3. The ends were cut back, 6 bases at V and 5 bases at J, with 7 bases in the middle. Germline-derived CDR1 and CDR2 are SGHTA and FQGNSA. The CDR3 loop reads CASRRVETQYF. CDR3 DNA sequence: TGTGCCAGCAGACGAGTGGAGACCCAGTACTTC.

V usage is TRBV20-1 and J usage is TRBJ1-5; D ambiguous. Trimming left V 6 bases short and J 5 bases short, with 11 bases between. Germline CDR1 reads DFQATT; CDR2 reads SNEGSKA (reference sequence). This CDR3 region has 12 residues. The CDR3 protein is CSAQEVDQPQHF. The DNA of the CDR3 is TGCAGTGCACAAGAAGTAGATCAGCCCCAGCATTTT.

This clonotype was detected many times. The rearrangement joins TRBV11-3 to TRBJ2-2; no definite D call. The CDR3 covers 14 residues. The V and J ends lost 3 bases and 1 base respectively, with 6 bases between them. CDR1 is SGHNT and CDR2 is YENEEA in the germline V gene. Written as DNA, the CDR3 is TGTGCCAGCAGCTTTGACGGGAACACCGGGGAGCTGTTTTTT. The encoded protein is CASSFDGNTGELFF.

V usage is TRBV7-9 and J usage is TRBJ1-3, with D hard to call. The germline V gene has CDR1 SEHNR and CDR2 FQNEAQ (reference sequence). CDR3 length: 12 residues. V lost 5 bases, J lost 7 bases, and 9 bases lay in between. The CDR3 loop is CASSPSMNTIYF. In DNA, the CDR3 is TGTGCCAGCAGCCCGTCTATGAACACCATATATTTT. The complete variable domain, with remaining parts taken from reference TRBV7-9 and TRBJ1-3, reads DTGVSQNPRHKITKRGQNVTFRCDPISEHNRLYWYRQTLGQGPEFLTYFQNEAQLEKSRLLSDRFSAERPKGSFSTLEIQRTEQGDSAMYLCASSPSMNTIYFGEGSWLTVV.

CDR3 nucleotide sequence: TGTGCCAGCAGCGTAGCGGGACAGGGAACTGAAGCTTTCTTT. Protein: CASSVAGQGTEAFF. This chain connects TRBV9 to TRBJ1-1; 9 nucleotides align to TRBD1. J lost 5 bases, V lost 0 bases, and 2 bases had no gene match. The germline V gene has CDR1 SGDLS and CDR2 YYNGEE. This CDR3 contains 14 residues. The full variable domain, its missing parts supplied by reference TRBV9 and TRBJ1-1, is DSGVTQTPKHLITATGQRVTLRCSPRSGDLSVYWYQQSLDQGLQFLIQYYNGEERAKGNILERFSAQQFPDLHSELNLSSLELGDSALYFCASSVAGQGTEAFFGQGTRLTVV.

This clonotype was picked up many times. The rearrangement uses TRBV20-1 and TRBJ2-2; 10 nucleotides align to TRBD2. V was clipped by 0 bases and J by 1 base; unmatched bases: 2. Looked up from germline, CDR1 is DFQATT and CDR2 is SNEGSKA (reference sequence). The CDR3 length is 16 residues. CDR3 nucleotide sequence: TGCAGTGCTAGAGAGGCTAGCGGGGGGAACACCGGGGAGCTGTTTTTT. Protein sequence: CSAREASGGNTGELFF.

The rearrangement links TRBV7-9 to TRBJ2-5; TRBD2 is a possible D gene (5 bases). Trimming cost V 5 bases and J 5 bases, with 18 bases left between them. CDR3 length equals 15 residues. Per the germline V gene, CDR1 is SEHNR and CDR2 is FQNEAQ (reference sequence). This CDR3 reads CASSQVAGSQETQYF. As DNA, the CDR3 is TGTGCCAGCAGCCAAGTTGCGGGCAGCCAGGAGACCCAGTACTTC.

This clonotype was seen ten or more times. V usage is TRBV11-2 and J usage is TRBJ1-2; D is uncertain. The CDR3 covers 12 residues. Between the trimmed V and J ends, which lost 1 base and 7 bases, there was a span of 7 bases. Germline CDR1 SGHAT, CDR2 FQNNGV. The CDR3: CASSLGLIGYTF. The CDR3 DNA is TGTGCCAGCAGCTTAGGTCTGATTGGCTACACCTTC.

This clonotype showed up many times. The chain links TRBV6-5 to TRBJ2-5, with 7 bases matching TRBD2. The V segment lost 5 bases and the J segment 5 bases; nucleotides outside the gene matches: 8. This CDR3 has 14 amino acids. Germline values: CDR1 MNHEY, CDR2 SVGAGI. This CDR3 reads CASSDGTTVETQYF. CDR3 nucleotides: TGTGCCAGCAGTGACGGGACTACGGTCGAGACCCAGTACTTC.

The J gene is TRBJ1-3, the V gene TRBV9; maybe TRBD1 (6 bases). The germline gives CDR1 SGDLS, CDR2 YYNGEE. Trimming cost V 3 bases and J 10 bases, with 11 bases left between them. CDR3 length: 12 residues. CDR3: CASSAEGGTIYF. The CDR3 DNA sequence: TGTGCCAGCAGCGCGGAGGGGGGGACCATATATTTT.